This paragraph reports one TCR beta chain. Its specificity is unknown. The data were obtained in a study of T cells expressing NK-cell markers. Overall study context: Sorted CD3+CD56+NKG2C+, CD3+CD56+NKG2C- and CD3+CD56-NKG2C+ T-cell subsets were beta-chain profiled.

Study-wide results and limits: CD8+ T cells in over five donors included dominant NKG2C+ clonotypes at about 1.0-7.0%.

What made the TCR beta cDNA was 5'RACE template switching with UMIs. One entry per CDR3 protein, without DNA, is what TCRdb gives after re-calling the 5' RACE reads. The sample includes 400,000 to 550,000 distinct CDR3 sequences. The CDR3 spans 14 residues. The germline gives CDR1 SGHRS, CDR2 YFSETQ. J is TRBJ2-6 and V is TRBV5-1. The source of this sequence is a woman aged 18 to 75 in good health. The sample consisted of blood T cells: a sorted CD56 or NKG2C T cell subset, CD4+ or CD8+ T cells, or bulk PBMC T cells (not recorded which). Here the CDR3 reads CASSLDYGANVLTF.